This T cell receptor (beta chain) was identified during a study of T cell repertoires in aging, cancer and after chemotherapy. By proportion, this clonotype is medium-sized. Its antigen is unknown. The germline V gene encodes CDR1 MNHEY and CDR2 SVGEGT. Between the trimmed V and J ends, which lost 6 bases and 2 bases, there was a span of 14 bases. The CDR3 is 14 residues long. Regarding the study as a whole: In cancer patients, declining TCR diversity with age involved lost richness and lost evenness. Compared with age-matched healthy donors, untreated hematological or solid cancer patients showed higher blood TCR clonality.

Rearranged V-D-J TRB sequences were amplified with a mixed TRB-A/B primer pool. TCRdb independently ran MiXCR on the multiplex PCR reads; one entry per CDR3 protein. The sample lists a few thousand distinct CDR3 sequences, around 25% seen once, with approximately 32% in the top ten. The template was genomic DNA from peripheral blood, not RNA. The V gene is TRBV6-2 or TRBV6-3, the J gene TRBJ2-7; weak D call: TRBD2 (5 bases). Sequencing was done on a sample of blood. The receptor was derived from a human donor with a solid tumor. The CDR3 nucleotides read TGTGCCAGCAGCCCCCTGAGAGGGACCTACGAGCAGTACTTC. Translating gives CASSPLRGTYEQYF.